This is a list of T cell receptor beta chains from one sample in a study of blood T cell repertoires in COVID-19. Sequenced by immunoSEQ multiplex PCR; TCRdb stores in-frame clones only, minus some. The table has some 160,000 clones, approximately 80% seen once. The sequenced sample consisted of peripheral blood. These receptors were obtained from an older man who had recovered from COVID-19. Each CDR3 is given with its conserved first and last residue. The D gene is left open where the match is weak. Size values are once, few and many counts, or a class for expanded clones, and some rows have none.

DNA	CDR3	D	size	V	J
TGTGCCAGCAGCTCACCCGGGACTAGCGGAAGCACAGATACGCAGTATTTT	CASSSPGTSGSTDTQYF	TRBD2	.	TRBV5-8	TRBJ2-3
TGTGCCAGCAGCAAGGGACAGACCATGAACACTGAAGCTTTCTTT	CASSKGQTMNTEAFF	TRBD1	.	TRBV6-2/TRBV6-3	TRBJ1-1
TGTGCCAGCAGTTACTCTGGGGGGACAGTTTACGAGCAGTACTTC	CASSYSGGTVYEQYF	.	once	TRBV6-5	TRBJ2-7
TGTGCCAGCAGTTCCCGGGGGACAGGGGTGCATGAGCAGTTCTTC	CASSSRGTGVHEQFF	TRBD1	.	TRBV6-5	TRBJ2-1
TGTGCCAGCAAAAACGGACAGGGCTACGAGCAGTACTTC	CASKNGQGYEQYF	TRBD1	.	TRBV6-6	TRBJ2-7
TGTGCCACCAGCAGCCCAGGTTACACCGGGGAGCTGTTTTTT	CATSSPGYTGELFF	.	.	TRBV15	TRBJ2-2
TGTGCCAGTAGTAAAGCTCAGGGAAGAGTGGAGACCCAGTACTTC	CASSKAQGRVETQYF	.	once	TRBV19	TRBJ2-5
TGTGCCAGCAGTGACTCAAGCGACGGGTCTGCTGGCTACACCTTC	CASSDSSDGSAGYTF	.	.	TRBV6-4	TRBJ1-2
TGTGCCAGCAGCCCCAGTGGGACTAGCGGGACAAATACGCAGTATTTT	CASSPSGTSGTNTQYF	TRBD2	.	TRBV5-4	TRBJ2-3
TGTGCCAGCAGCTTACCGGGACAGCAAGCCTACGAGCAGTACTTC	CASSLPGQQAYEQYF	TRBD1	once	TRBV5-4	TRBJ2-7
TGTGCCAGCAGTTTAGGGACAGCCTATGGCTACACCTTC	CASSLGTAYGYTF	TRBD1	.	TRBV28	TRBJ1-2
TGTGCCAGCAGTGAAGAGCGGACCCCCCAGCATTTT	CASSEERTPQHF	.	.	TRBV6-1	TRBJ1-5
TGTGCCAGCAGGTCGGGAGATACGCAGTATTTT	CASRSGDTQYF	.	few	TRBV7-2	TRBJ2-3
TGCGCCAGCAGCCAACGGGGACTAGCCTCAGACACAGATACGCAGTATTTT	CASSQRGLASDTDTQYF	TRBD2	once	TRBV4-1	TRBJ2-3